This entry is about one T cell receptor (beta chain). Trimming removed 7 bases at V and 11 bases at J, with 31 bases between. The germline V gene encodes CDR1 MNHEY and CDR2 SMNVEV (reference sequence). This CDR3 contains 17 residues. TCRdb's table, derived via immunoSEQ multiplex PCR, lists solely in-frame clones and lacks some. The sample records about 680,000 clones, around four fifths being singletons. The record originates from a study of shared clonotypes between healthy human individuals. The TCR was taken from a woman aged 25 to 39 in good health. Sequencing used memory CD4+ T cells sorted from blood. As for subset: CD45RA-negative fraction. The V gene is TRBV27, the J gene TRBJ2-3; perhaps TRBD2 as D (7 bases). In nucleotides, the CDR3 is TGTGCCAGCAAGGTCCTCTATTCAGGGGAGGGCCGAAAGGGGCAGTATTTT. Encoded protein: CASKVLYSGEGRKGQYF.